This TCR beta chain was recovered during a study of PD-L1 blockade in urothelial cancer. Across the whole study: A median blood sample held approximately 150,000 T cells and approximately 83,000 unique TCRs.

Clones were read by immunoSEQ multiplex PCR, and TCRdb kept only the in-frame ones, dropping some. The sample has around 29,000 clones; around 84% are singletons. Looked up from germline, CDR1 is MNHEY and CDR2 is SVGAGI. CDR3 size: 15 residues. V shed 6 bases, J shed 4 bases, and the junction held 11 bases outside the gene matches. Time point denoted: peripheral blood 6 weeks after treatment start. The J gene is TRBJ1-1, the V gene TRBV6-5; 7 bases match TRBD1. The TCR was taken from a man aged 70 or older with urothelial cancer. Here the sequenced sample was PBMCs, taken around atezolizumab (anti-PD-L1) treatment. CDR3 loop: CASRRQGPLPTEAFF. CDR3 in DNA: TGTGCCAGCAGACGACAGGGACCCCTTCCCACTGAAGCTTTCTTT.